The rows below give T cell receptor beta chains drawn from one sample of a study of early stage breast cancer tumors. Sequencing used immunoSEQ multiplex PCR; TCRdb keeps in-frame clones, though not all of them. The data contain fewer than 30,000 clones, 75% to 90% of them singletons. Sequenced input: blood. These receptors were collected from a person aged 55 to 75 with breast cancer. Each CDR3 is given with its conserved first and last residue. The D gene is left open where the match is weak. Clone size is shown for a subset of rows, as once, few, many or a class of expanded clone.

d_call j_call v_call clone_size cdr3_nt cdr3_aa
NA TRBJ2-2 TRBV7-6 NA TGTGCCAGCAGCCCTGTAGTTGGAGAAGGGAACACCGGGGAGCTGTTTTTT CASSPVVGEGNTGELFF
NA TRBJ1-1 TRBV7-2 NA TGTGCCAGCAGCTTAGCGTTTCGGCAGGGTGGCACTGAAGCTTTCTTT CASSLAFRQGGTEAFF
TRBD1 TRBJ1-3 TRBV9 NA TGTGCCAGCAGCGACAGGGGGCCTGGAAACACCATATATTTT CASSDRGPGNTIYF
TRBD2 TRBJ2-5 TRBV5-1 once TGCGCCAGCAGCTTGGTCCTAGCGGAGGGAGGGACCCAGTACTTC CASSLVLAEGGTQYF
TRBD1 TRBJ1-5 TRBV7-9 NA TGTGCCAGCAGCCTTACCCGGACAGGGGGCTTGGATCAGCCCCAGCATTTT CASSLTRTGGLDQPQHF
TRBD1 TRBJ2-7 TRBV19 NA TGTGCCAGTAGCACTACCGGGACAGATTACGAGCAGTACTTC CASSTTGTDYEQYF
TRBD1 TRBJ2-7 TRBV4-1 NA TGCGCCAGCAGCCAAGATCTGCCCTCAGGGGGCAGCTACGAGCAGTACTTC CASSQDLPSGGSYEQYF
NA TRBJ1-5 TRBV2 NA TGTGCCAGCAGTGAACAGAGGAGCAATCAGCCCCAGCATTTT CASSEQRSNQPQHF
TRBD2 TRBJ2-5 TRBV29-1 NA TGCAGCGCTGGCGGACTAGCGGGAGGGGGGGGCAACCAAGAGACCCAGTACTTC CSAGGLAGGGGNQETQYF
TRBD1 TRBJ2-7 TRBV27 NA TGTGCCAGCATACCGACAGGGGGCTCCTACGAGCAGTACTTC CASIPTGGSYEQYF
TRBD2 TRBJ2-7 TRBV30 NA TGTGCCTGGACCCTCCCCTGGCGGGAGAGCCTCTCCTACGAGCAGTACTTC CAWTLPWRESLSYEQYF
TRBD2 TRBJ2-2 TRBV10-1 few TGCGCCAGCAGTGAATCCCGGGGAGGGACCGGGGAGCTGTTTTTT CASSESRGGTGELFF
TRBD1 TRBJ1-4 TRBV5-4 NA TGTGCCAGCAGCTTAGACAGGGGGCAAACAACTAATGAAAAACTGTTTTTT CASSLDRGQTTNEKLFF
TRBD1 TRBJ1-2 TRBV5-4 NA TGTGCCAGCAGCTTGGGGGGCAGGGGGACGACGGGCTACACCTTC CASSLGGRGTTGYTF
TRBD1 TRBJ1-1 TRBV30 few TGTGCCTGGAGTGGGACAGGGGTCTCTGAAGCTTTCTTT CAWSGTGVSEAFF
TRBD2 TRBJ2-2 TRBV4-3 NA TGCGCCAGCAGCCGACTAAGCGGGAGCGCCGGGGAGCTGTTTTTT CASSRLSGSAGELFF
TRBD2 TRBJ2-7 TRBV7-2 NA TGTGCCAGCAGCCCGGGACTAGAGTTCTACGAGCAGTACTTC CASSPGLEFYEQYF
NA TRBJ1-1 TRBV29-1 NA TGCAGCCTTCATTCAGGGCTCTTAGACACTGAAGCTTTCTTT CSLHSGLLDTEAFF
TRBD2 TRBJ2-2 TRBV11-2 NA TGTGCCAGCAGCCCCACGGGGGGAAACACCGGGGAGCTGTTTTTT CASSPTGGNTGELFF
NA TRBJ2-3 TRBV7-9 NA TGTGCCAGCAGCTTAGGGCCGATTTCAGATACGCAGTATTTT CASSLGPISDTQYF
TRBD1 TRBJ2-5 TRBV7-2 once TGTGCCAGCAGCTTAGGAACAGGGGGACAAGAGACCCAGTACTTC CASSLGTGGQETQYF
NA TRBJ1-2 TRBV28 NA TGTGCCAGCGGGAGGGTAGTCGGCTACACCTTC CASGRVVGYTF
NA TRBJ1-1 TRBV29-1 NA TGCAGCGTTGGTGGGGCCCCGAACACTGAAGCTTTCTTT CSVGGAPNTEAFF
NA TRBJ1-1 TRBV4-2 NA TGTGCCAGCAGCCAAGGTCCAGGAAACACTGAAGCTTTCTTT CASSQGPGNTEAFF
TRBD1 TRBJ2-1 TRBV15 NA TGTGCCACCAGCAGAGTTATCGGGACAGTCTACAATGAGCAGTTCTTC CATSRVIGTVYNEQFF
TRBD1 TRBJ1-1 TRBV27 NA TGTGCCAGCAGTTTTGGGGACAGGGTGGGGACTGAAGCTTTCTTT CASSFGDRVGTEAFF
NA TRBJ1-2 TRBV29-1 NA TGCAGCGTTGAACAACCCCCAACGAGACTCCACTATGGCTACACCTTC CSVEQPPTRLHYGYTF
NA TRBJ2-7 TRBV20-1 once TGCAGTGCTGTAGGGGGTGGCGAGCAGTACTTC CSAVGGGEQYF
TRBD2 TRBJ2-1 TRBV9 NA TGTGCCAGCAGCGCCCTGGGGGCTAGCGGGTCCTACAATGAGCAGTTCTTC CASSALGASGSYNEQFF
NA TRBJ1-1 TRBV18 NA TGTGCCAGCTCACCACCGAATAACAATCGCCGTGAAGCTTTCTTT CASSPPNNNRREAFF
TRBD2 TRBJ2-1 TRBV19 NA TGTGCCAGTAGTATCCGGCTAGCGGGAAGTCTCAATGAGCAGTTCTTC CASSIRLAGSLNEQFF
NA TRBJ2-7 TRBV4-3 NA TGCGCCAGCAGCCAAGAGCTACTAGCTTCCTACGAGCAGTACTTC CASSQELLASYEQYF
NA TRBJ1-4 TRBV27 few TGTGCCAGCAGTTTATCGTTGGGCGAAAAACTGTTTTTT CASSLSLGEKLFF
NA TRBJ1-2 TRBV9 NA TGTGCCAGCAGCCCCCACACAACAGGCGGATCTGGCTACACCTTC CASSPHTTGGSGYTF
NA TRBJ1-2 TRBV7-9 NA TGTGCCAGCAGCTTATCGGCGGGACTCTCCCTACCTAACTATGGCTACACCTTC CASSLSAGLSLPNYGYTF
TRBD2 TRBJ2-3 TRBV25-1 once TGTGCCAGCAGTACCTCGCAGGGCGGGAGAACAGATACGCAGTATTTT CASSTSQGGRTDTQYF
TRBD2 TRBJ2-1 TRBV7-3 once TGTGCCAGCAGTCAGACTAGCGGAACCTACAATGAGCAGTTCTTC CASSQTSGTYNEQFF
TRBD2 TRBJ2-7 TRBV9 NA TGTGCCAGCAGCGTAGGAGGGACTAGCGGGAGGTTAATCGAGCAGTACTTC CASSVGGTSGRLIEQYF
NA TRBJ1-5 TRBV27 once TGTGCCAGCAGTTCCCAGGGTTGGGGACAGCCCCAGCATTTT CASSSQGWGQPQHF
TRBD2 TRBJ2-1 TRBV4-3 NA TGCGCCAGCAGCCAAGGGCCCCGGAGGCAAGCGGGAGGCAGCTCCTACAATGAGCAGTTCTTC CASSQGPRRQAGGSSYNEQFF
NA TRBJ1-2 TRBV30 NA TGTGCCTGGAGTCGAAACCTCCGGGGTGGGGAGGATGGCTACACCTTC CAWSRNLRGGEDGYTF